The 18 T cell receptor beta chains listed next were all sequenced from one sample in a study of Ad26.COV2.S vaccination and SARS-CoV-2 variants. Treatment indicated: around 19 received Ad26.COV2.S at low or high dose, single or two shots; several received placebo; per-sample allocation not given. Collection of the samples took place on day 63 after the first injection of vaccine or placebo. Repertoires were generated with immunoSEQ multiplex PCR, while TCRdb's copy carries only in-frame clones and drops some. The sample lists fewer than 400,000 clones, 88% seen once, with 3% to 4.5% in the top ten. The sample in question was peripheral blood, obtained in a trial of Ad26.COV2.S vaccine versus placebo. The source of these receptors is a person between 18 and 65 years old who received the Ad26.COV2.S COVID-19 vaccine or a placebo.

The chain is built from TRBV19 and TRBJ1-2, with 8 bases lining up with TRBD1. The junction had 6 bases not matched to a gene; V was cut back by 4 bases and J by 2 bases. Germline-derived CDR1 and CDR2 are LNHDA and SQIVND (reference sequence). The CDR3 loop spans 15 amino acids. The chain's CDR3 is CASSTQGAANYGYTF. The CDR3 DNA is TGTGCCAGTAGTACCCAGGGGGCCGCCAACTATGGCTACACCTTC.

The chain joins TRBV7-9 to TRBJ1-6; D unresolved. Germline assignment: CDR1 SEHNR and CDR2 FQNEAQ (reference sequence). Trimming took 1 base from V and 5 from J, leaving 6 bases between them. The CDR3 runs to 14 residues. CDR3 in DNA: TGTGCCAGCAGCTTAGGACAAGATAATTCACCCCTCCACTTT. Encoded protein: CASSLGQDNSPLHF.

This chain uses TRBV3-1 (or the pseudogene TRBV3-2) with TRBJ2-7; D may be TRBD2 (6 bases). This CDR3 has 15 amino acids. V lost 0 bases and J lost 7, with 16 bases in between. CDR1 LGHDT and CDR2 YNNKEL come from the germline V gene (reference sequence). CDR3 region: CASSQERLGPLEQYF. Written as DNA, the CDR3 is TGTGCCAGCAGCCAAGAACGACTAGGGCCCTTGGAGCAGTACTTC.

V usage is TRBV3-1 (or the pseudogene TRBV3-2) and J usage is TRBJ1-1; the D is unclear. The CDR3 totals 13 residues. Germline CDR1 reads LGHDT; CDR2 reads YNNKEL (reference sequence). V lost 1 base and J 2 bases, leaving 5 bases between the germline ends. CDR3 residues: CASSQAGNTEAFF. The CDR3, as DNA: TGTGCCAGCAGCCAAGCGGGCAACACTGAAGCTTTCTTT.

The CDR3: CATSRDPKARGYTF. CDR3 sequence (DNA): TGTGCCACCAGCAGGGACCCCAAGGCTCGTGGCTACACCTTC. This chain joins TRBV15 and TRBJ1-2; no reliable D call. Deletions cut 3 bases from V and 7 bases from J, with 15 bases between. Germline V gene lookup returns CDR1 LNHNV and CDR2 YYDKDF (reference sequence). The CDR3 contains 14 residues.

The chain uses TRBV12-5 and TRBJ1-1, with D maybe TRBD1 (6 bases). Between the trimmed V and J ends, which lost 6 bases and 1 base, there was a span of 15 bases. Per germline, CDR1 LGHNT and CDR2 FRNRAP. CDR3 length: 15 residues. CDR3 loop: CASGQGQQRNTEAFF. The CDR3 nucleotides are TGTGCTAGTGGCCAAGGACAGCAGAGGAACACTGAAGCTTTCTTT.

The CDR3: CASSTKAYQPQHF. The CDR3 DNA reads as TGTGCCAGTAGTACGAAGGCCTATCAGCCCCAGCATTTT. This chain joins TRBV19 and TRBJ1-5, with D uncertain. Germline V CDR1 and CDR2: LNHDA, SQIVND (reference sequence). The CDR3 contains 13 residues. Trimming shortened V by 4 bases and J by 5 bases, and 9 bases separated the two germline ends.

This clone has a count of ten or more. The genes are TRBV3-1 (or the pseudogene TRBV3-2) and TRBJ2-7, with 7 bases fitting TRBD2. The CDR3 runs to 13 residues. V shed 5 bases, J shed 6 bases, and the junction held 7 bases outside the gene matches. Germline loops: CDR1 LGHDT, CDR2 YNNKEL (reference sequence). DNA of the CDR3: TGTGCCAGCAGCTACCACACGGGAGGCGAGCAGTACTTC. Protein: CASSYHTGGEQYF.

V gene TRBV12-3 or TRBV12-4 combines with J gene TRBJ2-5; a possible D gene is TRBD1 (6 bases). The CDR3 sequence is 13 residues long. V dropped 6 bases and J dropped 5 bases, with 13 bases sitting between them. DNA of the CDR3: TGTGCCAGCAGCAGAGGGGGTCTGGAGACCCAGTACTTC. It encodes CASSRGGLETQYF.

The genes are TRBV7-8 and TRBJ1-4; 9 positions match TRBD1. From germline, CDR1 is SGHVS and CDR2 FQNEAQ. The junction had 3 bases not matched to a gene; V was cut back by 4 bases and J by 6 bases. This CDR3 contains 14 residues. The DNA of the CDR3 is TGTGCCAGCAGCTCGCGACAGGGGGATGAAAAACTGTTTTTT. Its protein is CASSSRQGDEKLFF. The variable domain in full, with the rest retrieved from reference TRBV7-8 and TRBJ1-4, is GAGVSQSPRYKVAKRGQDVALRCDPISGHVSLFWYQQALGQGPEFLTYFQNEAQLDKSGLPSDRFFAERPEGSVSTLKIQRTQQEDSAVYLCASSSRQGDEKLFFGSGTQLSVL.

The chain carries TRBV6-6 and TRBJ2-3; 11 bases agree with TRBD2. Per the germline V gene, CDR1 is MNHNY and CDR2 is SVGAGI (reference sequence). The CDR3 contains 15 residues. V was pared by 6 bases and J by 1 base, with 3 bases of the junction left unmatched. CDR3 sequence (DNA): TGTGCCAGCAGGGATAGCGGGAGGGGCACAGATACGCAGTATTTT. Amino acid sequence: CASRDSGRGTDTQYF.

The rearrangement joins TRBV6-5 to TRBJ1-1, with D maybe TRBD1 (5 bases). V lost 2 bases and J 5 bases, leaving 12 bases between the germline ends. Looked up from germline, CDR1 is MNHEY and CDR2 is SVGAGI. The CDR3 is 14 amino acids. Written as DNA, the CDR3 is TGTGCCAGCAGTTACGGGCAGGGATCAACTGAAGCTTTCTTT. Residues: CASSYGQGSTEAFF.

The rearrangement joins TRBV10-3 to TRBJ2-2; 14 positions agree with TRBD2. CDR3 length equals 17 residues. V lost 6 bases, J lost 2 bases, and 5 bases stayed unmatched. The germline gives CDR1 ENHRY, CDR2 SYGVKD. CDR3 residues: CAIRGTSGGPNTGELFF. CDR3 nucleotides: TGTGCCATCAGAGGGACTAGCGGGGGCCCAAACACCGGGGAGCTGTTTTTT.

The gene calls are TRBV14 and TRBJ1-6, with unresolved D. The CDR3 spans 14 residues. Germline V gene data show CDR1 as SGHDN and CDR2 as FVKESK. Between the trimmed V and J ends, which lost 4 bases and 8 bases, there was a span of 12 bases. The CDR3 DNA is TGTGCCAGCAGCCTGGAGTGGCAGGATTCACCCCTCCACTTT. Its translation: CASSLEWQDSPLHF. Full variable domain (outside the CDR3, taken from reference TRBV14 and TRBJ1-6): EAGVTQFPSHSVIEKGQTVTLRCDPISGHDNLYWYRRVMGKEIKFLLHFVKESKQDESGMPNNRFLAERTGGTYSTLKVQPAELEDSGVYFCASSLEWQDSPLHFGNGTRLTVT.

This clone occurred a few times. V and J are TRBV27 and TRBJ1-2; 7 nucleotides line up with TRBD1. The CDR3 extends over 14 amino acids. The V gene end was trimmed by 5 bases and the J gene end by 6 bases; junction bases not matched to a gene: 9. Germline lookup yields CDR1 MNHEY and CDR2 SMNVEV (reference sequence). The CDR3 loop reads CASSPRGGVNGYTF. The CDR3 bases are TGTGCCAGCAGTCCCCGAGGGGGCGTCAATGGCTACACCTTC.

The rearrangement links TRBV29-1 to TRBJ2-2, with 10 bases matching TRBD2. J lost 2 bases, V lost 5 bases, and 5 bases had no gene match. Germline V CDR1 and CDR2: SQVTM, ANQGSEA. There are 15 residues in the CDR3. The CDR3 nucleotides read TGCAGCGTTAATAGCGGGGGGCCCAACACCGGGGAGCTGTTTTTT. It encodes CSVNSGGPNTGELFF.

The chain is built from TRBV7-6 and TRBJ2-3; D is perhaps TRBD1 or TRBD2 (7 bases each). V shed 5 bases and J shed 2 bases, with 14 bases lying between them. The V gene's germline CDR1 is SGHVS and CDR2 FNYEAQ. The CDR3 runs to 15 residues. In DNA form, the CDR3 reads TGTGCCAGCAGCCAGGGGGGGGGCGCCACAGATACGCAGTATTTT. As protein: CASSQGGGATDTQYF.

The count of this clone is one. The CDR3 here is CAIPTGGEQYF. In DNA form, the CDR3 reads TGTGCCATACCCACAGGGGGCGAGCAGTACTTC. This sequence joins TRBV2 and TRBJ2-7, with TRBD1 matching 8 bases. Germline V gives CDR1 SNHLY, CDR2 FYNNEI. CDR3 length: 11 amino acids. V was clipped by 10 bases and J by 6 bases; unmatched bases: 5. The entire variable domain, with the rest obtained from reference TRBV2 and TRBJ2-7, is as follows: EPEVTQTPSHQVTQMGQEVILRCVPISNHLYFYWYRQILGQKVEFLVSFYNNEISEKSEIFDDQFSVERPDGSNFTLKIRSTKLEDSAMYFCAIPTGGEQYFGPGTRLTVT.